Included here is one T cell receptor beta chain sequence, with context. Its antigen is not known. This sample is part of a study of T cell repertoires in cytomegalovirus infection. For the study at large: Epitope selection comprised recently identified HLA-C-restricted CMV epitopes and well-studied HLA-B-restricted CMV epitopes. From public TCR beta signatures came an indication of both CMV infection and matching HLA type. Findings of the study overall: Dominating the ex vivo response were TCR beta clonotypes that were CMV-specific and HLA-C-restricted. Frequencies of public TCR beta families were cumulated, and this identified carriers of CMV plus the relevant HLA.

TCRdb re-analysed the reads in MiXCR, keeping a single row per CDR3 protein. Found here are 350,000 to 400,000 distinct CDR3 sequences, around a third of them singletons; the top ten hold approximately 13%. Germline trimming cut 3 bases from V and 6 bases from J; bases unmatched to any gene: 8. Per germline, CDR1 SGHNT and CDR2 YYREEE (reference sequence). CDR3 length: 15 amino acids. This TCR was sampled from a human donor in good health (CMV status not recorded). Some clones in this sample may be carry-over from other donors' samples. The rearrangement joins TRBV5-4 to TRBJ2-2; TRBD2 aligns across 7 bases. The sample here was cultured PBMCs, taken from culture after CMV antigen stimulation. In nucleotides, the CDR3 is TGTGCCAGCAGCTCTACCGGGGGGTACGCCGGGGAGCTGTTTTTT. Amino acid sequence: CASSSTGGYAGELFF.